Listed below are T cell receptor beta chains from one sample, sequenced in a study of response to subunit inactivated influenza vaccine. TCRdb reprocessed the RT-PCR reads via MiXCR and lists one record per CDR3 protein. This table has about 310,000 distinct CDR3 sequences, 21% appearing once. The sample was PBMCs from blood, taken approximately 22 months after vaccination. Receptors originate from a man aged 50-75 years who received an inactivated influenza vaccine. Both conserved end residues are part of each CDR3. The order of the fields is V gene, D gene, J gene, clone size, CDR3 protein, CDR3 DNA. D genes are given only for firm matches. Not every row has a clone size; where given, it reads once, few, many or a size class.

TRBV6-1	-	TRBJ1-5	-	CASSERKMGNQPQHF	TGTGCCAGCAGTGAAAGGAAGATGGGCAATCAGCCCCAGCATTTT
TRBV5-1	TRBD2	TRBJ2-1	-	CASSWLAEQYNEQFF	TGCGCCAGCAGCTGGCTAGCGGAGCAGTACAATGAGCAGTTCTTC
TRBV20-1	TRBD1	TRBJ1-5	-	CSARTGPNQPQHF	TGCAGTGCTAGGACAGGGCCGAATCAGCCCCAGCATTTT
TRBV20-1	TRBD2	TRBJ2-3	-	CSARDWGLAGENTQYF	TGCAGTGCTAGAGATTGGGGCCTAGCGGGAGAAAATACGCAGTATTTT
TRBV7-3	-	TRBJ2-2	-	CASSLSSSAGELFF	TGTGCCAGCAGCTTAAGTTCGAGCGCCGGGGAGCTGTTTTTT
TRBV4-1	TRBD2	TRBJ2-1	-	CASSRGGGNEQFF	TGCGCCAGCAGCCGTGGCGGGGGAAATGAGCAGTTCTTC
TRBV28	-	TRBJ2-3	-	CASSPTREGFTDTQYF	TGTGCCAGCAGTCCAACCCGTGAGGGGTTCACAGATACGCAGTATTTT
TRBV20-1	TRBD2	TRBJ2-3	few	CSARDRLASTDTQYF	TGCAGTGCTAGAGATAGACTAGCGAGCACAGATACGCAGTATTTT
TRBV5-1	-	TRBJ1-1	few	CASSSSRRNTEAFF	TGCGCCAGCAGCTCGTCCAGGAGAAACACTGAAGCTTTCTTT
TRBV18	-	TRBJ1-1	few	CASSQNSDSEAFF	TGTGCCAGCTCTCAAAATTCGGACAGTGAAGCTTTCTTT
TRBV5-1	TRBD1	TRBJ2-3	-	CASSLAWTGLTDTQYF	TGCGCCAGCAGCTTGGCGTGGACAGGGCTGACAGATACGCAGTATTTT
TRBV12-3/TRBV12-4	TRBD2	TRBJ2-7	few	CASSLSSGRYEQYF	TGTGCCAGCAGTTTGTCTAGCGGGAGGTACGAGCAGTACTTC
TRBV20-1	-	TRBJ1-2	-	CSAVRDPGYYGYTF	TGCAGTGCTGTCCGGGACCCAGGGTACTATGGCTACACCTTC
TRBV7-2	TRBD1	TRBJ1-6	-	CASSLDAGGIDSPLHF	TGTGCCAGCAGCTTAGACGCAGGGGGCATAGATTCACCCCTCCACTTT
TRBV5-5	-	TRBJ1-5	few	CASSYLDAEPQHF	TGTGCCAGCAGCTATTTAGACGCGGAGCCCCAGCATTTT
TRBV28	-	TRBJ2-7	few	CASGGVYEQYF	TGTGCCAGCGGGGGAGTCTACGAGCAGTACTTC
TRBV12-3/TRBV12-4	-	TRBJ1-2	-	CASSFFQGRGVGYTF	TGTGCCAGCAGTTTCTTCCAGGGCCGGGGGGTAGGCTACACCTTC
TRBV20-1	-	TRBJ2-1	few	CSARDFFGESSYNEQFF	TGCAGTGCTAGAGATTTCTTTGGAGAAAGCTCCTACAATGAGCAGTTCTTC
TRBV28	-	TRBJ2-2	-	CASSLFAENTGELFF	TGTGCCAGCAGTTTATTTGCGGAGAACACCGGGGAGCTGTTTTTT
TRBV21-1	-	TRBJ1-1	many	CASSRRHMNTEAFF	TGTGCCAGCAGCAGAAGACATATGAACACTGAAGCTTTCTTT
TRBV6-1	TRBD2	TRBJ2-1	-	CASRPRTSGGNEQFF	TGTGCCAGCAGACCGCGGACTAGCGGGGGTAATGAGCAGTTCTTC
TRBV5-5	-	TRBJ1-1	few	CASSLSDGTEAFF	TGTGCCAGCAGCTTGTCGGATGGGACTGAAGCTTTCTTT
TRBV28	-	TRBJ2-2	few	CASSLRLLKNTGELFF	TGTGCCAGCAGTTTAAGGCTCTTAAAGAACACCGGGGAGCTGTTTTTT
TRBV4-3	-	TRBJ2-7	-	CASSQGGEPYEQYF	TGCGCCAGCAGCCAAGGAGGGGAACCCTACGAGCAGTACTTC
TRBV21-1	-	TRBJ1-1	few	CASREGKKLNTEAFF	TGTGCCAGCAGAGAAGGAAAGAAATTGAACACTGAAGCTTTCTTT
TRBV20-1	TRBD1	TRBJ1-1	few	CSARGTATEAFF	TGCAGTGCTAGGGGGACAGCCACTGAAGCTTTCTTT
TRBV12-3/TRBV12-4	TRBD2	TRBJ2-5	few	CASTLAGRETQYF	TGTGCCAGCACCCTAGCGGGGAGAGAGACCCAGTACTTC
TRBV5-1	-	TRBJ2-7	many	CASSLQVSSDEQYF	TGCGCCAGCAGCTTGCAGGTTTCAAGCGACGAGCAGTACTTC
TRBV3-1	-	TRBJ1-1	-	CASSQENTRRGTEAFF	TGTGCCAGCAGCCAAGAAAATACCCGAAGAGGGACTGAAGCTTTCTTT
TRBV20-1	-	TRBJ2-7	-	CSARDTRAPSYEQYF	TGCAGTGCTAGAGATACGCGGGCTCCCTCCTACGAGCAGTACTTC
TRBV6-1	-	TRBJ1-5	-	CASSQGYNQPQHF	TGTGCCAGCAGTCAGGGATACAATCAGCCCCAGCATTTT
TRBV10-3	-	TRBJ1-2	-	CARSEDSYGYTF	TGTGCCCGGTCTGAGGATAGCTATGGCTACACCTTC
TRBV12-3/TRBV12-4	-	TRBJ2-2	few	CASSGTEPNTGELFF	TGTGCCAGCAGTGGGACCGAGCCGAACACCGGGGAGCTGTTTTTT
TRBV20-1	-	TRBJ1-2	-	CSARDTGVGAYGYTF	TGCAGTGCTAGAGATACGGGTGTGGGGGCATATGGCTACACCTTC
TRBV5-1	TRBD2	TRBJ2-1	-	CASSLSTSGSIDEQFF	TGCGCCAGCAGCTTGTCGACTAGCGGGAGTATCGATGAGCAGTTCTTC
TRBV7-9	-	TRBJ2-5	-	CASTQGAYRETQYF	TGTGCCAGCACTCAAGGGGCTTACAGAGAGACCCAGTACTTC
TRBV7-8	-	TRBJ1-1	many	CASSPQGRGPSGTEAFF	TGTGCCAGCAGCCCCCAGGGGCGGGGTCCTTCGGGAACTGAAGCTTTCTTT
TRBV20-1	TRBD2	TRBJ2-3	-	CSARAGTSGTSTDTQYF	TGCAGTGCTAGAGCCGGGACTAGCGGGACAAGCACAGATACGCAGTATTTT